Below are 2 T cell receptor beta chains sequenced from a single sample in a study of PD-L1 blockade in urothelial cancer. Only in-frame clones appear in the TCRdb table, and some are missing; sequencing was by immunoSEQ multiplex PCR. The table has roughly 27,000 clones, over 75% seen once. Sequenced material: PBMCs, taken around atezolizumab (anti-PD-L1) treatment. The source of these receptors is a man between 45 and 60 years old with urothelial cancer.

The J gene is TRBJ2-1, the V gene TRBV2, with TRBD2 matching over 12 bases. CDR1 is SNHLY and CDR2 is FYNNEI in the germline V gene. There are 16 residues in the CDR3. The junction had 7 bases not matched to a gene; V was cut back by 6 bases and J by 4 bases. CDR3 DNA: TGTGCCAGCAGCCGGGGACTAGCGGGCCGATACAATGAGCAGTTCTTC. It translates to CASSRGLAGRYNEQFF.

V gene TRBV19 combines with J gene TRBJ2-1, with TRBD2 matching over 8 bases. From germline, CDR1 is LNHDA and CDR2 SQIVND (reference sequence). Trimming removed 1 base from V and 2 bases from J; junction bases left unmatched: 4. The length of the CDR3 is 16 residues. The CDR3 reads CASSIGLASTYNEQFF. Here the CDR3 DNA reads TGTGCCAGTAGTATAGGACTAGCGTCCACCTACAATGAGCAGTTCTTC.